The TCR beta chain described here comes from a study of human T cells and chemical hapten exposure. Study-wide points: Donor immune responses may differ from healthy people's, since all donors had alopecia. A positive correlation with patch test score was found for PT1 expanded TCR counts. Expanded TCRs were compared with controls, and the expanded TCRs formed significantly more large CDR3 similarity clusters.

Comments on this clonotype: Its antigen is still unknown.

Time point reported: patch test 2, 6 weeks after DPC sensitization. The treatment is: therapeutic diphenylcyclopropenone sensitization with weekly scalp DPC. Blood draws came first, before each patch test. TCRdb passed the RACE reads through MiXCR, listing each CDR3 protein once. The sample records a few hundred thousand distinct CDR3 sequences, about 6% being singletons. This CDR3 is built from 17 residues. Germline CDR1 reads SGHVS; CDR2 reads FQNEAQ. With V trimmed by 3 bases and J by 2 bases, 8 bases remained unmatched. This specimen consisted of whole blood, obtained in connection with sensitization to the hapten diphenylcyclopropenone (DPC). This clonotype was sampled from a woman under 30 with alopecia areata. Some clones in this sample may be carry-over from other donors' samples. The chain uses TRBV7-8 and TRBJ2-3, with 10 bases fitting TRBD2. CDR3 in amino acids: CASSFRPLAGITDTQYF. For the CDR3, the DNA is TGTGCCAGCAGCTTCAGACCACTAGCGGGGATCACAGATACGCAGTATTTT.